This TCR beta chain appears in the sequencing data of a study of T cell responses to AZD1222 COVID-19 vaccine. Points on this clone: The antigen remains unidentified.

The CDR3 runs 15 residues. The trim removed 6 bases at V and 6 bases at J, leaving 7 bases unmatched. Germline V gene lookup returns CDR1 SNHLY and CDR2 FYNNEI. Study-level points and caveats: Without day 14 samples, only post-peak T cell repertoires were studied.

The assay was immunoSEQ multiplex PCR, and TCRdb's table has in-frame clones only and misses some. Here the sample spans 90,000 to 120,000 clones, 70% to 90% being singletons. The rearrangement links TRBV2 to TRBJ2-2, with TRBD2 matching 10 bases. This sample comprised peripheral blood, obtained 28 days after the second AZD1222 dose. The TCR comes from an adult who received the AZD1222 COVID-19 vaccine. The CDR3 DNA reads TGTGCCAGCAGAACCGGGACTAGCGCCCCCGGGGAGCTGTTTTTT. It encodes CASRTGTSAPGELFF.